A selection of T cell receptor beta chains follows, all from one sample in a study of cytomegalovirus exposure and HLA in healthy donors. TCRdb keeps only in-frame clones here, not all; method: immunoSEQ multiplex PCR. The table lists about 160,000 clones, around 80% of them singletons. The source material was PBMCs. The receptors were gathered from a male donor in good health and CMV-seropositive. Each CDR3 is given without its conserved first and last residue. A row's size may be missing; if present it is once, few, many or a size class.

clone_size	j_call	v_call	cdr3_aa
-	TRBJ1-2	TRBV7-6	ASSLGDRFGGGYT
once	TRBJ1-3	TRBV11-2	ASSFLFTLNSGNTIY
-	TRBJ1-2	TRBV6-5	ASRRQDPYT
few	TRBJ2-3	TRBV2	ASSPSVYPDTQY
-	TRBJ1-1	TRBV4-2	ASSQDRSTEAF
-	TRBJ1-4	TRBV30	AWRLMGGAEKLF
-	TRBJ2-7	TRBV28	ASSLSEGGYEQY
-	TRBJ2-2	TRBV7-8	ASSLRSGELF
-	TRBJ1-6	TRBV21-1	ASSKKQGAQVNSPLH
-	TRBJ2-5	TRBV30	AWSGTGGLGETQY
once	TRBJ1-2	TRBV19	ASSTGGDYGYT
-	TRBJ2-5	TRBV29-1	SVPGLAGGHQETQY
-	TRBJ2-3	TRBV9	ASSSTRDTQY
-	TRBJ2-7	TRBV7-9	SSSPPDYAGEGDEQY
-	TRBJ2-7	TRBV10-3	AITPQKRPGTGTYEQY
-	TRBJ2-7	TRBV5-1	ASSLVGSAYEQY
-	TRBJ2-4	TRBV28	ASSPPGTSGH
-	TRBJ2-7	TRBV6-6	ASSSPQSRGYEQY
-	TRBJ2-7	TRBV5-1	ASSLWASGRDDEQY
-	TRBJ1-1	TRBV7-8	ASSWDSAEAF
-	TRBJ2-5	TRBV28	ASSFRGGSGSGGKTQY